This T cell receptor (beta chain) was profiled in a study of early stage breast cancer tumors. The germline V and J ends were trimmed by 6 bases and 3 bases, with 15 bases remaining between them. The length of the CDR3 is 15 residues. Germline CDR1 reads SNHLY; CDR2 reads FYNNEI. Repertoires were generated with immunoSEQ multiplex PCR, while TCRdb's copy carries only in-frame clones and drops some. Of tens of thousands of clones in the sample, 72% are singletons; the top ten hold approximately 33%. This receptor was taken from a person aged 50 to 59 with breast cancer. The sample consisted of blood. The rearrangement links TRBV2 to TRBJ1-5, with D possibly being TRBD1 (5 bases). The CDR3 loop reads CASRPGPQANQPQHF. CDR3 DNA sequence: TGTGCCAGCAGGCCGGGACCTCAGGCCAATCAGCCCCAGCATTTT.